This paragraph covers one T cell receptor beta chain sequence. Its antigen is still unknown. The sample originates from a study of T cell responses to AZD1222 COVID-19 vaccine. Overall study results and limits: The donors showed a predominance of white British ancestry and of females, with possible underestimation of clonal diversity. Spike-wide vaccine-associated CD4 TCRs dominated at 160-218 and 743-854. Reportedly, nearly half of unique spike TCRs recognized epitopes outside B.1.351/B.1.1.7 mutations.

Clones were read by immunoSEQ multiplex PCR, and TCRdb kept only the in-frame ones, dropping some. The data hold about 140,000 clones, with approximately 92% observed a single time. V dropped 1 base and J dropped 0; count of bases not matched to a gene: 2. The germline gives CDR1 KGHSH, CDR2 LQKENI. The CDR3 has 16 amino acids. The starting material was peripheral blood, obtained on day 0 of AZD1222 vaccination. This clonotype originated in an adult in good health. The genes are TRBV18 and TRBJ2-3, with TRBD1 identical over 9 bases. The CDR3: CASSPRTGASTDTQYF. The CDR3 nucleotides read TGTGCCAGCTCACCACGGACAGGGGCTAGCACAGATACGCAGTATTTT.